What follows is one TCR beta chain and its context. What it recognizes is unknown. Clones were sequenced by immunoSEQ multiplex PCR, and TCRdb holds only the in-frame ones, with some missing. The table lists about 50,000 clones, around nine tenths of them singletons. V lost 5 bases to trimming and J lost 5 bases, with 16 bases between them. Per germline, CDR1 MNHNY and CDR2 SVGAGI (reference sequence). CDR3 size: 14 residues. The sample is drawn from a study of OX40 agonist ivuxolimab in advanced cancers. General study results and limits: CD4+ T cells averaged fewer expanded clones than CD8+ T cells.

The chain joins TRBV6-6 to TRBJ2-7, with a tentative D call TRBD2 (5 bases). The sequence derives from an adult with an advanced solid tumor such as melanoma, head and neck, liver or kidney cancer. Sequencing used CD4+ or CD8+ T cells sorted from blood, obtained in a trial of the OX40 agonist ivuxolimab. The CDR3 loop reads CASSKQPTRNEQYF. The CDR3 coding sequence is TGTGCCAGCAGTAAACAACCTACTAGGAACGAGCAGTACTTC.